Shown below are 10 T cell receptor beta chains from a single sample sequenced in a study of cytomegalovirus exposure and HLA in healthy donors (TCRdb year 2017). Library method: the immunoSEQ multiplex PCR assay. The multiplex PCR relied on a mix of 60 forward primers for TCR Vbeta segments and 13 reverse primers for TCR Jbeta segments. In TCRdb, the immuneACCESS table is reduced to in-frame sequences with V and J assigned. These tables do not hold every clone; where another copy was compared, an unresolved V gene accounts for under half, and the others remain unexplained. The sample records 90,000 to 130,000 clones, roughly four fifths of which are singletons. Approximately 1.2% of the sample rests with the top ten. The sample consisted of PBMCs. The receptors come from a woman under 40 in good health and CMV-seronegative.

This chain links TRBV2 with TRBJ2-5; no firm D call. The CDR3 has 13 residues. Trimming removed 7 bases at V and 1 base at J, with 10 bases between. Germline values: CDR1 SNHLY, CDR2 FYNNEI. CDR3 DNA: TGTGCCAGCATCGATCCAGGCCAAGAGACCCAGTACTTC. Its translation is CASIDPGQETQYF.

This clone was detected only once. CDR3 nucleotide sequence: TGTGCCAGCCGTGGTGATGGCGGGGAAACCTACAATGAGCAGTTCTTC. Translating it yields CASRGDGGETYNEQFF. V gene TRBV6-6 combines with J gene TRBJ2-1; D might be TRBD2 (6 bases). The CDR3 contains 16 residues. CDR1 is MNHNY and CDR2 is SVGAGI in the germline V gene (reference sequence). V was trimmed by 8 bases and J by 2 bases, leaving 19 bases between them.

The chain has TRBV7-2 and TRBJ2-7; possibly TRBD2 for D (5 bases). Germline V CDR1 and CDR2: SGHTA, FQGNSA. V lost 1 base and J lost 6, with 16 bases in between. The CDR3 is made up of 15 amino acids. The CDR3 DNA is TGTGCCAGCAGCTTAGGAACTAGAGTAATCGCCGAGCAGTACTTC. It translates to CASSLGTRVIAEQYF.

This sequence joins TRBV5-1 and TRBJ1-2, with D possibly TRBD1 on 5 matching bases. The CDR3 runs 13 residues. V lost 0 bases and J 9 bases, leaving 12 bases between the germline ends. The germline gives CDR1 SGHRS, CDR2 YFSETQ. CDR3 in amino acids: CASSLGQGGSYTF. The DNA of the CDR3 is TGCGCCAGCAGCTTGGGTCAGGGCGGCAGCTACACCTTC.

The chain carries TRBV29-1 and TRBJ1-2; the match to TRBD1 covers 11 bases. CDR1 and CDR2 from the germline V gene are SQVTM and ANQGSEA. The CDR3 runs 14 residues. With 1 base clipped from V and 8 bases from J, the junction kept 6 bases outside the gene matches. As DNA, the CDR3 is TGCAGCGTTGAAGGGACAGGGGGCGCGGGAGGCTACACCTTC. This sequence encodes CSVEGTGGAGGYTF.

This sequence joins TRBV30 and TRBJ1-1; D not certain. CDR1 is GTSNPN, CDR2 SVGIG, per germline (reference sequence). The CDR3 totals 13 residues. V was pared by 4 bases and J by 2 bases, with 11 bases between. CDR3 region: CAWNSGANTEAFF. The CDR3 nucleotides read TGTGCCTGGAACAGTGGTGCCAACACTGAAGCTTTCTTT.

The chain carries TRBV4-2 and TRBJ1-2, with D uncertain. Trimming removed 0 bases from V and 5 bases from J, with 7 bases in between. This CDR3 has 13 amino acids. From germline, CDR1 is LGHNA and CDR2 YNFKEQ. The CDR3 DNA reads as TGTGCCAGCAGCCAAGAGTGGGCGTATGGCTACACCTTC. Its protein is CASSQEWAYGYTF.

The chain uses TRBV2 and TRBJ1-1; no clear D. V shed 6 bases and J shed 2 bases, with 10 bases lying between them. CDR3 size: 13 residues. Germline CDR1 and CDR2: SNHLY and FYNNEI. As DNA, the CDR3 is TGTGCCAGCAGCCCGGAGTTCAACACTGAAGCTTTCTTT. Amino acid sequence: CASSPEFNTEAFF.

The chain uses TRBV13 and TRBJ2-7, with TRBD1 as a possible D gene (8 bases). V lost 5 bases, J lost 0 bases, and 23 bases lay in between. The germline gives CDR1 PRHDT, CDR2 FYEKMQ (reference sequence). The CDR3 totals 18 residues. DNA for the CDR3: TGTGCCAGCAGCCCGTCTGGACAGGGAGGGACATCCTCCTACGAGCAGTACTTC. Residues: CASSPSGQGGTSSYEQYF.

The CDR3 sequence: CASSPSQGGQETQYF. The CDR3 DNA sequence: TGTGCCAGCAGCCCGTCACAGGGCGGCCAAGAGACCCAGTACTTC. The chain links TRBV7-9 to TRBJ2-5, with D perhaps matching TRBD1 (6 bases). Germline CDR1 is SEHNR and CDR2 is FQNEAQ (reference sequence). V dropped 5 bases and J dropped 1 base, with 14 bases sitting between them. The CDR3 has 15 amino acids.